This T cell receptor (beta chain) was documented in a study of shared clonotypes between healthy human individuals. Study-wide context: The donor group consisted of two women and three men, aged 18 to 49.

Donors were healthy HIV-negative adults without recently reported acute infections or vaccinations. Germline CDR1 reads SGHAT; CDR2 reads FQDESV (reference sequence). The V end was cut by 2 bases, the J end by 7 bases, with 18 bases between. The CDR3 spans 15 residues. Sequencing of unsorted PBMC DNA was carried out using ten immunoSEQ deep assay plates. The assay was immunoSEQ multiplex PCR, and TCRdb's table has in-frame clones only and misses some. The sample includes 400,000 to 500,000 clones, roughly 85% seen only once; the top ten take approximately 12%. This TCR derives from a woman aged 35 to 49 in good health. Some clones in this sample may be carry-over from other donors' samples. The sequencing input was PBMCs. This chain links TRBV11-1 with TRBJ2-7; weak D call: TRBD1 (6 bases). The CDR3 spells CASSLSGRRGREQYF. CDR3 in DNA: TGTGCCAGCAGCTTATCGGGCCGCAGGGGCCGGGAGCAGTACTTC.